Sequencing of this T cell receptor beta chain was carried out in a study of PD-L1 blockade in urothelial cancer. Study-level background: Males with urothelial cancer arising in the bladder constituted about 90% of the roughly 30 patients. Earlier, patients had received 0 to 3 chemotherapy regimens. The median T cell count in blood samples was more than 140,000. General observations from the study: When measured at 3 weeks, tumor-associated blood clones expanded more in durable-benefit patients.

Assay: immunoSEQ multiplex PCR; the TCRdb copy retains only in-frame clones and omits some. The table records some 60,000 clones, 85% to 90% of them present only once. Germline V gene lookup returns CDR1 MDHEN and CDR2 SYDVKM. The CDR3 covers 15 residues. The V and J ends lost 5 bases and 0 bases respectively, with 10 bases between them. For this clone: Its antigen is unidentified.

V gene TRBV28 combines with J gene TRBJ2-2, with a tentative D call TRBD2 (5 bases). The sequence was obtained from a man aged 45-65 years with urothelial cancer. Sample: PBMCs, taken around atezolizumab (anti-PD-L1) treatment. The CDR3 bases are TGTGCCAGCAGTCCAAGCGGTACGAACACCGGGGAGCTGTTTTTT. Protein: CASSPSGTNTGELFF.